The T cell receptor beta chain described here comes from a study of T-cell reconstitution after alpha-beta-depleted transplantation in children. Library preparation (for TCRbeta) was performed with unique molecular identifiers. Each CDR3 protein is one row after TCRdb ran MiXCR on the PCR reads. The repertoire holds more than 90,000 distinct CDR3 sequences, with about 8% as singletons. V lost 4 bases and J lost 5; bases outside the gene matches: 7. The CDR3 spans 16 residues. Germline CDR1 reads ENHRY; CDR2 reads SYGVKD. This clonotype was seen ten or more times. This sequence was found in a human donor who donated a stem cell graft to a child with congenital amegakaryocytic thrombocytopenia. The chain is built from TRBV10-3 and TRBJ2-7; 14 bases match TRBD2. Sequencing was performed on PBMCs from the stem cell graft donor, taken from the stem cell graft. For the CDR3, the DNA is TGTGCCATCAGTGGGACTAGCGGGAGGTCAGTCCACGAGCAGTACTTC. Protein product: CAISGTSGRSVHEQYF.